This entry is about one T cell receptor beta chain. The record originates from a study of blood T cell repertoires in COVID-19. The CDR3 has 15 amino acids. Residents of about 25 US areas, aged roughly 18 to 89 years, made up the participants. Clones were sequenced by immunoSEQ multiplex PCR, and TCRdb holds only the in-frame ones, with some missing. This sample has roughly 170,000 clones, with 65% to 85% found just once. The sample consisted of PBMCs or T cells enriched from blood (not recorded which). The rearrangement uses TRBV21-1 and TRBJ2-1; TRBD2 is the table's D call and was not checked against the DNA. TRBV21-1 is given as a pseudogene. The TCR was taken from a woman aged 40 to 55 with acute COVID-19. The DNA of the CDR3 is TGTGCCAGCAGCGCTGTAGCGGGAGTAGAGAATGAGCAGTTCTTC. This sequence encodes CASSAVAGVENEQFF.